These 23 T cell receptor beta chains were all obtained from the same sample, sequenced in a study of shared clonotypes between healthy human individuals. The data were produced by immunoSEQ multiplex PCR, yet TCRdb's version contains in-frame clones alone and is incomplete. The sample lists over 850,000 clones, roughly 74% occurring once. Source material: memory CD4+ T cells from PBMCs. Subset noted: CD45RA-negative fraction. The receptors here all came from a man between 18 and 35 years old in good health. Some clones in this sample may be carry-over from other donors' samples.

This clone has a handful of counts. This CDR3 is also generated by other DNA sequences in the sample. This chain uses TRBV18 with TRBJ2-5; D gene ambiguous. The V end lost 4 bases, the J end lost 2 bases, and 2 bases lay between the germline ends. CDR3 size: 11 residues. CDR1 and CDR2 (germline): KGHSH, LQKENI. In nucleotides, the CDR3 is TGTGCCAGCTCACTTCAAGAGACCCAGTACTTC. Its translation is CASSLQETQYF. Looking up the rest from reference TRBV18 and TRBJ2-5 gives the full variable domain: NAGVMQNPRHLVRRRGQEARLRCSPMKGHSHVYWYRQLPEEGLKFMVYLQKENIIDESGMPKERFSAEFPKEGPSILRIQQVVRGDSAAYFCASSLQETQYFGPGTRLLVL.

This chain uses TRBV6-1 with TRBJ2-1; weak D call: TRBD2 (5 bases). V lost 6 bases to trimming and J lost 9 bases, with 15 bases between them. Per germline, CDR1 MNHNS and CDR2 SASEGT. The CDR3 consists of 13 residues. The CDR3 reads CASRASGGVEQFF. In DNA, the CDR3 is TGTGCCAGCAGAGCATCTGGAGGTGTTGAGCAGTTCTTC.

The rearrangement uses TRBV28 and TRBJ2-7, with TRBD2 matching over 7 bases. The CDR3 totals 14 residues. Trimming cost V 8 bases and J 2 bases; bases outside gene matches: 9. Germline loops: CDR1 MDHEN, CDR2 SYDVKM. DNA of the CDR3: TGTGCCAGCCCGGGGCGCGGGAGTGCCTACGAGCAGTACTTC. Its translation is CASPGRGSAYEQYF. The full variable domain, in which reference TRBV28 and TRBJ2-7 provide the parts outside the CDR3, is DVKVTQSSRYLVKRTGEKVFLECVQDMDHENMFWYRQDPGLGLRLIYFSYDVKMKEKGDIPEGYSVSREKKERFSLILESASTNQTSMYLCASPGRGSAYEQYFGPGTRLTVT.

This clone occurred a few times. The rearrangement links TRBV2 to TRBJ1-1, with D unresolved. The germline V gene encodes CDR1 SNHLY and CDR2 FYNNEI. V shed 6 bases and J shed 1 base, with 15 bases lying between them. The CDR3 covers 15 residues. DNA for the CDR3: TGTGCCAGCAGACCGGAAACAACACCGAACACTGAAGCTTTCTTT. This codes for CASRPETTPNTEAFF.

This clone was seen once. This may be a read error: a much more frequent sequence differs by one nucleotide. The chain combines TRBV30 with TRBJ1-1; the D gene is possibly TRBD1 (6 bases). Germline-derived CDR1 and CDR2 are GTSNPN and SVGIG (reference sequence). The CDR3 contains 12 residues. Between the trimmed V and J ends, which lost 1 base and 4 bases, there was a span of 7 bases. The CDR3 spells CAWSDRATEAFF. In DNA form, the CDR3 reads TGTGCCTGGAGTGACAGGGCCACTGAAGCTTTCTTT.

This clone occurred a few times. The chain joins TRBV7-6 to TRBJ2-2; 10 bases are shared with TRBD1. J was trimmed by 4 bases and V by 5 bases; bases with no gene match: 4. CDR1 SGHVS and CDR2 FNYEAQ come from the germline V gene. CDR3 length: 15 amino acids. CDR3 loop: CASSPGQGGTGELFF. The CDR3 DNA reads as TGTGCCAGCAGCCCCGGACAGGGGGGCACCGGGGAGCTGTTTTTT.

The V and J genes are TRBV6-6 and TRBJ1-5, with 7 bases that match TRBD1. J was trimmed by 3 bases and V by 5 bases; bases with no gene match: 4. Germline CDR1 is MNHNY and CDR2 is SVGAGI (reference sequence). This CDR3 spans 14 amino acids. This chain's CDR3 is CASSTGVINQPQHF. For the CDR3, the DNA is TGTGCCAGCAGTACAGGGGTTATCAATCAGCCCCAGCATTTT.

This clone was found once. The rearrangement links TRBV5-4 to TRBJ2-3, with D possibly matching TRBD2 (6 bases). The CDR3 length is 15 residues. Germline V CDR1 and CDR2: SGHNT, YYREEE (reference sequence). Between the trimmed V and J ends, which lost 1 base and 4 bases, there was a span of 13 bases. The CDR3 nucleotides are TGTGCCAGCAGCTTGTCGACTAGTCGGGCAGATACGCAGTATTTT. Its protein product is CASSLSTSRADTQYF.

This chain joins TRBV29-1 and TRBJ2-2; 8 bases match TRBD1. The CDR3 covers 14 residues. V shed 7 bases and J 3 bases; nucleotides not matched to a gene: 7. Germline lookup yields CDR1 SQVTM and CDR2 ANQGSEA. The CDR3 loop is CSAQDRVDTGELFF. DNA of the CDR3: TGCAGCGCCCAGGACAGGGTGGACACCGGGGAGCTGTTTTTT.

The rearrangement uses TRBV4-2 and TRBJ1-3; no clear D gene. The CDR3 has 13 residues. V was cut by 4 bases and J by 4 bases, with 8 bases left in between. CDR1 and CDR2 (germline): LGHNA, YNFKEQ. CDR3 DNA sequence: TGTGCCAGCAGCCGAGACCCCGGAAACACCATATATTTT. It codes for CASSRDPGNTIYF.

The CDR3 nucleotides read TGTGCCAGCAGCGTAGAGGGACTACCATTTACCGGGGAGCTGTTTTTT. It yields the protein CASSVEGLPFTGELFF. The genes are TRBV9 and TRBJ2-2, with 7 nucleotides matching TRBD2. This CDR3 comprises 16 residues. J gave up 5 bases and V 0 bases, and 7 bases lay outside the gene matches. Germline CDR1 SGDLS, CDR2 YYNGEE.

This clone was detected once. The same CDR3 arises from other DNA sequences in this sample as well. This chain links TRBV5-1 with TRBJ2-5; possible D gene TRBD2, 6 bases. The CDR3 has 13 residues. V was cut by 0 bases and J by 5 bases, with 8 bases left in between. The germline CDR1 and CDR2 sequences are SGHRS and YFSETQ. CDR3 loop: CASSLAGRETQYF. DNA of the CDR3: TGCGCCAGCAGCTTGGCAGGGAGGGAGACCCAGTACTTC.

CDR3 amino acids: CATFLGVGGTGELFF. The CDR3 bases are TGTGCCACGTTCTTGGGAGTTGGAGGCACCGGGGAGCTGTTTTTT. V is TRBV28 and J is TRBJ2-2; perhaps TRBD2 as D (5 bases). CDR3 length: 15 residues. Trimming shortened V by 10 bases and J by 4 bases, and 19 bases separated the two germline ends. Germline V CDR1 and CDR2: MDHEN, SYDVKM.

The gene calls are TRBV7-6 and TRBJ2-7; TRBD2 is a possible D gene (5 bases). Trimming left V 1 base short and J 2 bases short, with 12 bases between. Per the germline V gene, CDR1 is SGHVS and CDR2 is FNYEAQ. The CDR3 spans 15 residues. In DNA, the CDR3 is TGTGCCAGCAGCTTAGGAGATGGGAGCACCTACGAGCAGTACTTC. Translation: CASSLGDGSTYEQYF.

This rearrangement joins TRBV7-6 to TRBJ2-1, with unresolved D. The CDR3 is made up of 14 amino acids. The germline V gene encodes CDR1 SGHVS and CDR2 FNYEAQ. The germline V and J ends were trimmed by 1 base and 6 bases, with 10 bases remaining between them. Here the CDR3 reads CASSLEAYGNEQFF. The CDR3 bases are TGTGCCAGCAGCTTAGAGGCCTACGGCAATGAGCAGTTCTTC.

The table lists this clone with many counts. This chain connects TRBV7-9 to TRBJ2-5; no definite D call. CDR1 and CDR2 (germline): SEHNR, FQNEAQ (reference sequence). This CDR3 is 15 amino acids long. V lost 1 base and J 4 bases, leaving 13 bases between the germline ends. The CDR3 DNA follows: TGTGCCAGCAGCTTAGGGGGAATTCATACAGAGACCCAGTACTTC. This translates into CASSLGGIHTETQYF.

The rearrangement links TRBV7-2 to TRBJ2-2; D perhaps matches TRBD2 (5 bases). The CDR3 is 14 amino acids. In germline, CDR1 is SGHTA, CDR2 FQGNSA. Between the trimmed V and J ends, which lost 3 bases and 6 bases, there was a span of 11 bases. The CDR3 DNA follows: TGTGCCAGCAGCTTCGATCTGCGGGCCGGGGAGCTGTTTTTT. Residues: CASSFDLRAGELFF.

J is TRBJ1-2 and V is TRBV7-2; a weak D match, TRBD1 (6 bases). Germline V gene lookup returns CDR1 SGHTA and CDR2 FQGNSA. The CDR3 sequence is 14 residues long. The V and J ends lost 5 bases and 6 bases respectively, with 16 bases between them. For the CDR3, the DNA is TGTGCCAGCAGCCGATTCGGACAGATTGATGGCTACACCTTC. Amino acids: CASSRFGQIDGYTF.

The chain joins TRBV6-5 to TRBJ2-5; 7 nucleotides line up with TRBD2. V lost 5 bases to trimming and J lost 4 bases; unmatched junction nucleotides: 7. The CDR3 is 14 residues long. Germline loops: CDR1 MNHEY, CDR2 SVGAGI. CDR3: CASSPQPGGETQYF. The CDR3 DNA reads TGTGCCAGCAGTCCACAGCCGGGGGGAGAGACCCAGTACTTC.

Regarding this clone: A read error may account for a junction end that differs from germline. The rearrangement joins TRBV18 to TRBJ2-7; D not certain. The CDR3 runs to 14 residues. Germline CDR1 KGHSH, CDR2 LQKENI. The CDR3 region has the DNA TGTGCCGGCTCACGAAGCGAGACCTCCTACGAGCAGTACTTC. Protein sequence: CAGSRSETSYEQYF.

V gene TRBV28 combines with J gene TRBJ2-7, with TRBD2 as a possible D gene (6 bases). V gave up 6 bases and J gave up 1 base, with 10 bases separating them. Germline-derived CDR1 and CDR2 are MDHEN and SYDVKM. The CDR3 spans 13 residues. This CDR3 reads CASRGGPSYEQYF. The CDR3 bases are TGTGCCAGCAGGGGAGGCCCTTCCTACGAGCAGTACTTC.

With respect to this clone: Germline is not matched at one junction end, which may reflect a read error. At the DNA level, this CDR3 is encoded by other sequences in the same sample as well. V usage is TRBV29-1 and J usage is TRBJ1-2; D ambiguous. The CDR3 length is 12 residues. Germline assignment: CDR1 SQVTM and CDR2 ANQGSEA. The CDR3: CSVAPGTYGYTF. The CDR3 nucleotides read TGCAGCGTTGCTCCAGGAACATATGGTTACACCTTC. Supplemented by reference TRBV29-1 and TRBJ1-2, the full variable domain reads SAVISQKPSRDICQRGTSLTIQCQVDSQVTMMFWYRQQPGQSLTLIATANQGSEATYESGFVIDKFPISRPNLTFSTLTVSNMSPEDSSIYLCSVAPGTYGYTFGSGTRLTVV.

The CDR3 sequence: CASSLAGVNSNQPQHF. The CDR3 nucleotides read TGTGCCAGCAGCTTGGCAGGGGTGAATAGCAATCAGCCCCAGCATTTT. The chain uses TRBV5-6 and TRBJ1-5, with D possibly matching TRBD1 (6 bases). The V end was cut by 0 bases, the J end by 0 bases, with 10 bases between. The germline gives CDR1 SGHDT, CDR2 YYEEEE. The CDR3 totals 16 residues.